Following are 10 T cell receptor beta chains from one sample sequenced in a study of shared clonotypes between healthy human individuals. Profiled with immunoSEQ multiplex PCR; TCRdb holds only in-frame clones, not every one. The data hold about 2.5 million clones, with 85% to 95% observed a single time. Sequencing was carried out using naive CD4+ T cells from PBMCs. Subset reported: CD45RA+ positively selected. Receptors originate from a man between 18 and 29 years old in good health. Some clones in this sample may be carry-over from other donors' samples.

The chain links TRBV11-3 to TRBJ1-3; D is unresolved. CDR1 and CDR2 (germline): SGHNT, YENEEA. The length of the CDR3 is 12 residues. The germline V and J ends were trimmed by 5 bases and 4 bases, with 6 bases remaining between them. The CDR3 is CASSPGGNTIYF. As DNA, the CDR3 is TGTGCCAGCAGCCCGGGGGGAAACACCATATATTTT.

This rearrangement joins TRBV7-2 to TRBJ2-1; TRBD2 agrees at 10 bases. Trimming removed 4 bases from V and 7 bases from J; junction bases left unmatched: 7. The CDR3 is 15 amino acids. The germline V gene encodes CDR1 SGHTA and CDR2 FQGNSA. The CDR3 protein is CASSSRSGGENEQFF. The CDR3 DNA reads as TGTGCCAGCAGCTCTAGGAGCGGGGGGGAGAATGAGCAGTTCTTC.

The chain uses TRBV7-3 and TRBJ2-2; 11 nucleotides line up with TRBD1. V trimming: 5 bases; J trimming: 2 bases; junction bases outside the gene matches: 19. Germline CDR1 and CDR2: SGHTA and FQGTGA. The CDR3 loop spans 21 amino acids. The CDR3 DNA reads TGTGCCAGCAGCCCACACCAGATCCGGGGACAGGGGGTATTAAACACCGGGGAGCTGTTTTTT. The encoded protein is CASSPHQIRGQGVLNTGELFF.

V is TRBV5-1 and J is TRBJ2-1, with D possibly being TRBD2 (6 bases). CDR3 size: 15 residues. Germline CDR1 and CDR2: SGHRS and YFSETQ. V was clipped by 4 bases and J by 6 bases, with 17 bases between them. Here the CDR3 reads CASSPSGPRSNEQFF. The CDR3 region has the DNA TGCGCCAGCAGCCCCAGCGGGCCTCGAAGCAATGAGCAGTTCTTC.

The chain has TRBV4-1 and TRBJ2-3; D is ambiguous. Germline CDR1 MGHRA, CDR2 YSYEKL. Trimming pared 1 base from V and 2 bases from J, leaving 13 bases between. The CDR3 runs 16 residues. The CDR3 DNA reads as TGCGCCAGCAGCCAAGGCATCGACTCGTCCACAGATACGCAGTATTTT. Protein sequence: CASSQGIDSSTDTQYF.

This clone was recorded once. The genes are TRBV10-3 and TRBJ2-1; D may match TRBD1 or TRBD2 (6 bases each). In germline, CDR1 is ENHRY, CDR2 SYGVKD. This CDR3 spans 10 amino acids. V was shortened by 10 bases and J by 12 bases, with 13 bases between the two germline ends. DNA for the CDR3: TGTGCCACGGGGGCTAGTGCGCAGTTCTTC. Amino acids: CATGASAQFF.

The chain recombines TRBV15 with TRBJ2-3, with D possibly matching TRBD2 (6 bases). Trimming removed 0 bases from V and 4 bases from J, with 11 bases in between. The CDR3 spans 15 residues. CDR1 is LNHNV, CDR2 YYDKDF, per germline (reference sequence). CDR3 sequence: CATSRDTGEADTQYF. CDR3 bases: TGTGCCACCAGCAGAGATACTGGGGAGGCAGATACGCAGTATTTT.

The CDR3 is CSVHNGGGEQFF. The CDR3 nucleotides read TGCAGCGTTCACAACGGGGGGGGTGAGCAGTTCTTC. The chain uses TRBV29-1 and TRBJ2-1, with 8 bases lining up with TRBD2. Trimming at V came to 5 bases and at J to 9 bases, leaving 6 bases not matched to a gene. The CDR3 is made up of 12 amino acids. In germline, CDR1 is SQVTM, CDR2 ANQGSEA.

This clone was observed a single time. V is TRBV9 and J is TRBJ1-3, with D unclear. This CDR3 has 14 amino acids. Trimming took off 2 bases at V and 8 bases at J, with 14 bases between the two ends. Germline V CDR1 and CDR2: SGDLS, YYNGEE. As DNA, the CDR3 is TGTGCCAGCAGCGTTTCCCCCCTCTGGGACACCATATATTTT. Its translation is CASSVSPLWDTIYF.

The chain employs TRBV5-3 and TRBJ1-5; D is unclear. TRBV5-3 is assigned to the ORF class and has an uncertain function. V lost 4 bases, J lost 0 bases, and 26 bases lay in between. The CDR3 spans 20 residues. CDR3 coding DNA: TGTGCCAGAAGCCGGCGAGACGGGCCCCCCGGAAGGAATAGCAATCAGCCCCAGCATTTT. It codes for CARSRRDGPPGRNSNQPQHF.